This T cell receptor beta chain was sequenced for a study of cytotoxic CD8 clonotypes in ibrutinib-treated CLL. This clone was observed a handful of times. V lost 3 bases, J lost 6 bases, and 8 bases stayed unmatched. Germline loops: CDR1 SGHRS, CDR2 YFSETQ. This CDR3 comprises 14 residues. This table comes from immunoSEQ multiplex PCR, and its TCRdb copy is limited to in-frame clones, with some not included. This sample has some 50,000 clones, with 56% found just once. This specimen was PBMCs, taken after 24 months of ibrutinib treatment. This receptor was taken from a human donor with chronic lymphocytic leukemia. The rearrangement links TRBV5-1 to TRBJ1-1; 7 nucleotides align to TRBD1. Here the CDR3 reads CASSSWTGTPEAFF. DNA of the CDR3: TGCGCCAGCAGCTCCTGGACAGGAACCCCTGAAGCTTTCTTT.